The 27 T cell receptor beta chains given below trace back to one sample, sequenced in a study of T cells in Graves' hyperthyroidism and ophthalmopathy. There were TCR beta CDR3 regions amplified from RNA transcripts. HTBI primers were employed in a first-round RT-PCR of the TCR CDR3. Using its own MiXCR run on the multiplex PCR reads, TCRdb lists one record per CDR3 protein. Of nearly 600,000 distinct CDR3 sequences listed, around 14% are singletons. The sample consisted of blood. The receptors were gathered from a young woman with Graves' ophthalmopathy.

This clonotype was picked up many times. This chain uses TRBV27 with TRBJ1-1; the D gene is possibly TRBD1 (6 bases). This CDR3 has 16 residues. V lost 1 base and J 3 bases, leaving 15 bases between the germline ends. Germline assignment: CDR1 MNHEY and CDR2 SMNVEV (reference sequence). CDR3 in amino acids: CASSLFQDSLYTEAFF. CDR3 DNA sequence: TGTGCCAGCAGTTTATTCCAGGACAGTCTATACACTGAAGCTTTCTTT.

This clonotype was picked up many times. This chain connects TRBV7-9 to TRBJ2-7; 9 bases are shared with TRBD2. Germline trimming cut 6 bases from V and 5 bases from J; bases unmatched to any gene: 11. From germline, CDR1 is SEHNR and CDR2 FQNEAQ (reference sequence). The CDR3 sequence is 15 residues long. CDR3 sequence reads: CASSLSGRPRDEQYF. In DNA, the CDR3 is TGTGCCAGCAGTTTAAGCGGGAGGCCACGGGACGAGCAGTACTTC.

This clonotype showed up many times. V gene TRBV20-1 combines with J gene TRBJ2-2; 9 bases fit TRBD2. The germline V gene encodes CDR1 DFQATT and CDR2 SNEGSKA (reference sequence). The CDR3 sequence is 17 residues long. V lost 3 bases and J lost 6; bases outside the gene matches: 14. This CDR3 is CSASRTIAGALAGELFF. Written as DNA, the CDR3 is TGCAGTGCTAGTCGGACTATAGCGGGAGCCCTAGCCGGGGAGCTGTTTTTT.

As DNA, the CDR3 is TGTGCCAGTAGTATTGCGGGCGGCAATCAGCCCCAGCATTTT. Its protein is CASSIAGGNQPQHF. The J gene is TRBJ1-5, the V gene TRBV19, with unresolved D. The germline gives CDR1 LNHDA, CDR2 SQIVND (reference sequence). This CDR3 spans 14 amino acids. Trimming pared 3 bases from V and 2 bases from J, leaving 8 bases between.

A few counts support this clonotype. V usage is TRBV11-2 and J usage is TRBJ1-6; D uncertain. There are 13 residues in the CDR3. The V gene's germline CDR1 is SGHAT and CDR2 FQNNGV. V lost 1 base, J lost 10 bases, and 8 bases lay in between. The CDR3 is CASSLVRMSPLHF. Here the CDR3 DNA reads TGTGCCAGCAGCTTAGTCCGGATGTCACCCCTCCACTTT.

This clonotype was observed many times. V gene TRBV6-1 combines with J gene TRBJ2-7; unclear D gene. Trimming shortened V by 5 bases and J by 3 bases, and 17 bases separated the two germline ends. This CDR3 is built from 15 residues. The germline V gene has CDR1 MNHNS and CDR2 SASEGT. The CDR3: CASSSPEAVGYEQYF. Written as DNA, the CDR3 is TGTGCCAGCAGTTCCCCTGAGGCGGTCGGCTACGAGCAGTACTTC.

This clonotype was observed many times. This rearrangement joins TRBV12-3 or TRBV12-4 to TRBJ2-1; D not certain. V was cut by 2 bases and J by 7 bases, with 12 bases left in between. The CDR3 has 14 amino acids. The CDR3 nucleotides read TGTGCCAGCAGTTTATCGGTAGGTCGGAATGAGCAGTTCTTC. Its protein is CASSLSVGRNEQFF.

This clonotype was counted at least ten times. This sequence joins TRBV2 and TRBJ1-5; a possible D gene is TRBD1 (5 bases). V lost 8 bases and J 5 bases, leaving 16 bases between the germline ends. Germline V lookup: CDR1 SNHLY, CDR2 FYNNEI. This CDR3 contains 14 residues. CDR3 DNA sequence: TGTGCCAGCCAGGGCGGAGGGATTTATCAGCCCCAGCATTTT. It yields the protein CASQGGGIYQPQHF.

The chain couples TRBV20-1 to TRBJ1-5; no firm D call. Per the germline V gene, CDR1 is DFQATT and CDR2 is SNEGSKA (reference sequence). The CDR3 is made up of 12 amino acids. Trimming pared 4 bases from V and 2 bases from J, leaving 6 bases between. DNA of the CDR3: TGCAGTGCTAACTTAGGCAATCAGCCCCAGCATTTT. Amino acid sequence: CSANLGNQPQHF.

This clonotype turned up a few times. The chain links TRBV30 to TRBJ1-3, with unresolved D. The CDR3 is 14 amino acids. Germline V gene data show CDR1 as GTSNPN and CDR2 as SVGIG (reference sequence). The V and J ends lost 4 bases and 0 bases respectively, with 10 bases between them. The CDR3 region is CAWNPLTSGNTIYF. Here the CDR3 DNA reads TGTGCCTGGAATCCCCTTACCTCTGGAAACACCATATATTTT.

In this sample, this clonotype turned up many times. The chain carries TRBV19 and TRBJ1-1; TRBD1 might be the D (5 bases). The CDR3 sequence is 14 residues long. V dropped 3 bases and J dropped 0 bases, with 8 bases sitting between them. Looked up from germline, CDR1 is LNHDA and CDR2 is SQIVND (reference sequence). CDR3 DNA: TGTGCCAGTAGTATTCAGGGACTGAACACTGAAGCTTTCTTT. It specifies CASSIQGLNTEAFF.

There are many counts of this clonotype. The chain joins TRBV2 to TRBJ1-4, with 9 bases that match TRBD1. The V gene's germline CDR1 is SNHLY and CDR2 FYNNEI. The junction had 9 bases not matched to a gene; V was cut back by 10 bases and J by 9 bases. The CDR3 contains 13 residues. CDR3 protein: CATRDRELKKLFF. The CDR3 region has the DNA TGTGCCACCCGGGACAGGGAGTTGAAAAAACTGTTTTTT.

This clonotype was seen repeatedly, ten times or more. This chain joins TRBV9 and TRBJ1-2; 8 bases match TRBD1. CDR3 size: 16 residues. From germline, CDR1 is SGDLS and CDR2 YYNGEE. Losses at the gene ends were 0 bases for V and 8 bases for J; bases not matched to a gene: 12. The CDR3 bases are TGTGCCAGCAGCGTAGCTGTCACAGGGGGAATCTACGGCTACACCTTC. It yields the protein CASSVAVTGGIYGYTF.

There are many counts of this clonotype. This chain links TRBV2 with TRBJ2-1; D gene uncertain. The CDR3 extends over 13 amino acids. V dropped 9 bases and J dropped 2 bases, with 11 bases sitting between them. Germline CDR1 reads SNHLY; CDR2 reads FYNNEI. The CDR3 bases are TGTGCCAGTAAACCAATGACCTACAATGAGCAGTTCTTC. This translates into CASKPMTYNEQFF. The full variable domain, with the rest looked up from reference TRBV2 and TRBJ2-1, is EPEVTQTPSHQVTQMGQEVILRCVPISNHLYFYWYRQILGQKVEFLVSFYNNEISEKSEIFDDQFSVERPDGSNFTLKIRSTKLEDSAMYFCASKPMTYNEQFFGPGTRLTVL.

This clonotype was seen repeatedly, ten times or more. This chain joins TRBV6-1 and TRBJ1-1; TRBD1 matches 8 bases. This CDR3 has 11 residues. V lost 5 bases, J lost 10 bases, and 3 bases stayed unmatched. Germline assignment: CDR1 MNHNS and CDR2 SASEGT. The CDR3 coding sequence is TGTGCCAGCAGTCACAGGGGGGGAGCTTTCTTT. It yields the protein CASSHRGGAFF.

The chain recombines TRBV4-2 with TRBJ1-4; D might be TRBD1 (6 bases). The CDR3 extends over 16 amino acids. Between the trimmed V and J ends, which lost 1 base and 0 bases, there was a span of 9 bases. Germline V lookup: CDR1 LGHNA, CDR2 YNFKEQ. CDR3 coding DNA: TGTGCCAGCAGCCAAGTACAGGGAGCAACTAATGAAAAACTGTTTTTT. Translating gives CASSQVQGATNEKLFF.

Of note for this clonotype: An end of the junction differs from the germline gene, which may be a read error. This sequence joins TRBV28 and TRBJ1-2, with 9 bases lining up with TRBD1. CDR1 is MDHEN, CDR2 SYDVKM, per germline. The CDR3 is 15 residues long. The CDR3 coding sequence is TGTGCCTGCAGTTCCCCGGCCCGGACAGGGGATGGCTACACCTTC. Protein: CACSSPARTGDGYTF.

This chain links TRBV7-3 with TRBJ2-1; D may match TRBD1 or TRBD2 (5 bases each). This CDR3 has 17 residues. V shed 3 bases and J shed 8 bases, with 23 bases lying between them. From germline, CDR1 is SGHTA and CDR2 FQGTGA. Written as DNA, the CDR3 is TGTGCCAGCAGCTTCGCAGGTGGGGGAACAAAGGACTATGAGCAGTTCTTC. Protein: CASSFAGGGTKDYEQFF.

The sample holds many counts of this clonotype. J is TRBJ2-5 and V is TRBV29-1, with TRBD1 as a possible D gene (6 bases). V lost 6 bases to trimming and J lost 2 bases, with 13 bases between them. There are 13 residues in the CDR3. CDR1 is SQVTM, CDR2 ANQGSEA, per germline. CDR3 protein: CSVRQVVQETQYF. CDR3 sequence (DNA): TGCAGCGTCCGACAGGTCGTTCAAGAGACCCAGTACTTC.

The rearrangement joins TRBV9 to TRBJ2-1; D unresolved. V lost 0 bases and J lost 4, with 8 bases in between. Germline-derived CDR1 and CDR2 are SGDLS and YYNGEE. The CDR3 extends over 14 amino acids. CDR3 residues: CASSVAASYNEQFF. The DNA for the CDR3 is TGTGCCAGCAGCGTAGCGGCTTCGTACAATGAGCAGTTCTTC. The full variable domain, with the rest looked up from reference TRBV9 and TRBJ2-1, is DSGVTQTPKHLITATGQRVTLRCSPRSGDLSVYWYQQSLDQGLQFLIQYYNGEERAKGNILERFSAQQFPDLHSELNLSSLELGDSALYFCASSVAASYNEQFFGPGTRLTVL.

In its sample, this clonotype was seen many times. The chain uses TRBV7-9 and TRBJ1-1; no reliable D call. CDR3 length: 12 amino acids. V shed 3 bases and J shed 5 bases, with 7 bases lying between them. Germline-derived CDR1 and CDR2 are SEHNR and FQNEAQ (reference sequence). The CDR3 coding sequence is TGTGCCAGCAGCTTCACGGAAACTGAAGCTTTCTTT. Translated: CASSFTETEAFF.

This clonotype showed up many times. The chain is built from TRBV11-2 and TRBJ2-3; 8 bases are shared with TRBD2. CDR3 length: 16 residues. V was pared by 4 bases and J by 2 bases, with 8 bases of the junction left unmatched. Germline V lookup: CDR1 SGHAT, CDR2 FQNNGV. The CDR3 sequence is CASSYGGLGNTDTQYF. The CDR3 DNA follows: TGTGCCAGCAGCTATGGGGGACTAGGGAACACAGATACGCAGTATTTT.

The chain is built from TRBV18 and TRBJ1-2; TRBD1 aligns across 7 bases. Germline V lookup: CDR1 KGHSH, CDR2 LQKENI. V trimming: 2 bases; J trimming: 5 bases; junction bases outside the gene matches: 5. This CDR3 comprises 14 residues. CDR3 loop: CASSPGDRSYGYTF. The CDR3, as DNA: TGTGCCAGCTCACCAGGGGACAGAAGTTATGGCTACACCTTC.

This clonotype was counted many times. This chain links TRBV6-1 with TRBJ1-3; perhaps TRBD1 as D (5 bases). The CDR3 is 16 amino acids. Germline V gene data show CDR1 as MNHNS and CDR2 as SASEGT. The ends were cut back, 2 bases at V and 2 bases at J, with 13 bases in the middle. CDR3 loop: CASSEMRGTTGNTIYF. In DNA form, the CDR3 reads TGTGCCAGCAGTGAAATGAGGGGAACTACTGGAAACACCATATATTTT.

The sample holds a few counts of this clonotype. This chain connects TRBV27 to TRBJ1-5; possibly TRBD1 for D (5 bases). Trimming cost V 5 bases and J 4 bases, with 21 bases left between them. From germline, CDR1 is MNHEY and CDR2 SMNVEV (reference sequence). The length of the CDR3 is 17 residues. The CDR3 coding sequence is TGTGCCAGCAGTCCCCACGGGGCGGGGTTTAAGAATCAGCCCCAGCATTTT. It yields the protein CASSPHGAGFKNQPQHF.

This clonotype was observed at least ten times. V and J are TRBV20-1 and TRBJ2-7, with TRBD1 matching over 8 bases. V was clipped by 3 bases and J by 4 bases; unmatched bases: 5. There are 13 residues in the CDR3. Germline CDR1 DFQATT, CDR2 SNEGSKA (reference sequence). In DNA, the CDR3 is TGCAGTGCTAGGACAGGGGACACTTACGAGCAGTACTTC. It is translated as CSARTGDTYEQYF.

This clonotype was observed many times. The rearrangement links TRBV28 to TRBJ1-2, with 9 bases that match TRBD1. V was clipped by 6 bases and J by 3 bases; unmatched bases: 11. CDR3 size: 16 residues. Germline CDR1 and CDR2: MDHEN and SYDVKM. This CDR3 reads CASSRPPGQGYYGYTF. In DNA form, the CDR3 reads TGTGCCAGCAGCCGCCCCCCGGGACAGGGTTACTATGGCTACACCTTC.